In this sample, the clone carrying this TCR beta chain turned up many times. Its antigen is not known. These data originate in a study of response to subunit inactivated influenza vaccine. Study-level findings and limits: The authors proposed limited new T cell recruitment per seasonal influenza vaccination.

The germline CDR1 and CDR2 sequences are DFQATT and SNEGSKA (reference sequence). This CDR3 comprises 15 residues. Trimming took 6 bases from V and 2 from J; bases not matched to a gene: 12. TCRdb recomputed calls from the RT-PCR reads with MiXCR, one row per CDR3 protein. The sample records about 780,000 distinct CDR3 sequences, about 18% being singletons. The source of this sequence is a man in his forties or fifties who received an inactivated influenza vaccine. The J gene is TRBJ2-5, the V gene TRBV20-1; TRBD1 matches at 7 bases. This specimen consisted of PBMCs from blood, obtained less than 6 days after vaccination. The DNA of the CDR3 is TGCAGTGCCCCAACCTGGGGACAGATGCAAGAGACCCAGTACTTC. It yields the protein CSAPTWGQMQETQYF.